This T cell receptor (beta chain) was identified in a study of identifying expanded T cells in peripheral blood. This clone was seen only once. Its antigen remains unidentified. Overall study results and limits: Clone count variance between approximately two-week samples rose with total template count. Roughly 1.2 clones differed between technical replicates, versus about 17 and 20 over time.

The assay was immunoSEQ multiplex PCR, and TCRdb's table has in-frame clones only and misses some. The sample consists of about 81,000 clones, around 84% of them appearing once. No infections or other immune events were documented during collection. V was clipped by 1 base and J by 1 base, with 6 bases between them. CDR3 length: 14 residues. Germline V lookup: CDR1 MGHRA, CDR2 YSYEKL. The sequenced sample was blood. The TCR originated in a person aged 18 to 75 in good health. The V call is TRBV4-1, the J call TRBJ2-3; D is undetermined. CDR3 sequence (DNA): TGCGCCAGCAGCCAAGGGCGTCGCACAGATACGCAGTATTTT. Its protein product is CASSQGRRTDTQYF.